The 21 T cell receptor beta chains below come from one sample, sequenced in a study of sequential checkpoint blockade in melanoma. Treatment described: randomized to nivolumab then ipilimumab (arm A) or the reverse (arm B). Generated by immunoSEQ multiplex PCR, the TCRdb table keeps only in-frame clones and is missing some. The data contain 5,000 or so clones, roughly 20% of them singletons. Sequencing was performed on tumor tissue (inferred from file names), taken from a patient given nivolumab and ipilimumab in sequence. These receptors originate from a human donor with melanoma.

This clone was seen repeatedly, ten times or more. The chain recombines TRBV6-8 with TRBJ2-3; a weak D match, TRBD1 (5 bases). This CDR3 comprises 13 residues. Trimming shortened V by 0 bases and J by 4 bases, and 5 bases separated the two germline ends. Germline values: CDR1 MNHGY, CDR2 SAAAGT. CDR3 sequence (DNA): TGTGCCAGCAGTTACTCGACAGCAGATACGCAGTATTTT. Its translation is CASSYSTADTQYF.

Sample share makes this clone medium-sized. This sequence joins TRBV30 and TRBJ1-5; D remains ambiguous. This CDR3 has 15 amino acids. Trimming took off 0 bases at V and 4 bases at J, with 13 bases between the two ends. Germline-derived CDR1 and CDR2 are GTSNPN and SVGIG (reference sequence). The CDR3 spells CAWSVPWHPNQPQHF. DNA for the CDR3: TGTGCCTGGAGTGTACCGTGGCACCCTAATCAGCCCCAGCATTTT.

Relative to its sample, this clone is medium-sized. The CDR3 DNA sequence: TGTGCCAGCAGCTACCGGGACGAATCTAACTATGGCTACACCTTC. Its translation is CASSYRDESNYGYTF. The genes are TRBV11-3 and TRBJ1-2, with TRBD1 as a possible D gene (5 bases). CDR3 size: 15 residues. Trimming stripped 4 bases from V and 0 bases from J, with 12 bases between. Germline assignment: CDR1 SGHNT and CDR2 YENEEA.

The genes are TRBV9 and TRBJ2-2; TRBD1 agrees at 7 bases. Germline CDR1 is SGDLS and CDR2 is YYNGEE. Trimming at V came to 3 bases and at J to 3 bases, leaving 8 bases not matched to a gene. CDR3 length: 16 residues. CDR3 sequence (DNA): TGTGCCAGCAGCGCGGACCGGGACAGCTACACCGGGGAGCTGTTTTTT. Translation: CASSADRDSYTGELFF.

V is TRBV28 and J is TRBJ2-1, with D tentatively TRBD1 (6 bases). The CDR3 runs 16 residues. CDR1 is MDHEN and CDR2 is SYDVKM in the germline V gene. Deletions cut 1 base from V and 2 bases from J, with 12 bases between. The CDR3 sequence: CASSLLGRGTYNEQFF. In DNA form, the CDR3 reads TGTGCCAGCAGTTTATTGGGCAGGGGAACCTACAATGAGCAGTTCTTC.

There are a few counts of this clone. The J gene is TRBJ1-5, the V gene TRBV11-3, with TRBD1 matching over 9 bases. The CDR3 length is 16 residues. Looked up from germline, CDR1 is SGHNT and CDR2 is YENEEA. V lost 4 bases and J lost 4; bases outside the gene matches: 8. The CDR3 reads CASSSGTGSINQPQHF. The CDR3 DNA is TGTGCCAGCAGCTCCGGGACAGGGAGTATTAATCAGCCCCAGCATTTT.

This clone was seen many times. This chain links TRBV11-3 with TRBJ2-5, with 14 bases fitting TRBD2. Germline CDR1 is SGHNT and CDR2 is YENEEA. CDR3 length: 16 residues. V was clipped by 3 bases and J by 5 bases; unmatched bases: 5. DNA for the CDR3: TGTGCCAGCAGCTTCGGGACTAGCGGGGGAGGGGAGACCCAGTACTTC. Translated, it gives CASSFGTSGGGETQYF.

Sample share makes this clone large. The chain couples TRBV11-3 to TRBJ2-6; no definite D call. Germline CDR1 is SGHNT and CDR2 is YENEEA. V was pared by 5 bases and J by 0 bases, with 17 bases between. The CDR3 length is 18 residues. CDR3 sequence (DNA): TGTGCCAGCAGCCCTTCCCCAGGACGGAGCTCTGGGGCCAACGTCCTGACTTTC. Its translation is CASSPSPGRSSGANVLTF.

The chain combines TRBV11-3 with TRBJ2-1, with 7 bases that match TRBD2. CDR1 SGHNT and CDR2 YENEEA come from the germline V gene. V lost 3 bases, J lost 6 bases, and 8 bases stayed unmatched. The CDR3 totals 15 residues. The CDR3 loop is CASSLVSGVANEQFF. DNA of the CDR3: TGTGCCAGCAGCTTGGTCAGCGGGGTCGCCAATGAGCAGTTCTTC.

This clone has a count of ten or more. V and J are TRBV11-3 and TRBJ2-3, with TRBD2 matching 8 bases. V shed 5 bases, J shed 10 bases, and the junction held 17 bases outside the gene matches. In germline, CDR1 is SGHNT, CDR2 YENEEA. The CDR3 has 16 residues. CDR3: CASSQGVRLAYPSQYF. In nucleotides, the CDR3 is TGTGCCAGCAGCCAAGGGGTCCGACTAGCGTATCCGTCGCAGTATTTT.

This clone has at least ten counts. The chain recombines TRBV11-3 with TRBJ2-7; a weak D match, TRBD1 (5 bases). CDR3 length: 15 residues. Germline lookup yields CDR1 SGHNT and CDR2 YENEEA. Trimming removed 4 bases at V and 3 bases at J, with 16 bases between. The CDR3 DNA follows: TGTGCCAGCAGCTCTCAGGGAACCCAACACTACGAGCAGTACTTC. Translated: CASSSQGTQHYEQYF. Together with reference TRBV11-3 and TRBJ2-7, the CDR3 gives the full variable domain: EAGVVQSPRYKIIEKKQPVAFWCNPISGHNTLYWYLQNLGQGPELLIRYENEEAVDDSQLPKDRFSAERLKGVDSTLKIQPAELGDSAVYLCASSSQGTQHYEQYFGPGTRLTVT.

This chain links TRBV1 with TRBJ1-6. TRBV1 is tagged as a pseudogene. CDR3 length: 15 amino acids. The CDR3 DNA follows: TGCGCCAGCAGCCAAGAAATAGGGATTAATTCACCCCTCCACTTT. Its protein is CASSQEIGINSPLHF.

This clone was seen only once. V gene TRBV6-8 combines with J gene TRBJ2-1, with D tentatively TRBD1 (6 bases). Per the germline V gene, CDR1 is MNHGY and CDR2 is SAAAGT. Deletions cut 2 bases from V and 8 bases from J, with 13 bases between. The CDR3 extends over 14 amino acids. CDR3 sequence reads: CASSYNRDTDEQFF. CDR3 DNA: TGTGCCAGCAGTTACAACAGGGATACCGATGAGCAGTTCTTC.

The V and J genes are TRBV16 and TRBJ1-2; no clear D. CDR3 length: 11 amino acids. V dropped 5 bases and J dropped 4 bases, with 5 bases sitting between them. From germline, CDR1 is KGHSY and CDR2 FQNENV. This CDR3 reads CASSAIYGYTF. In nucleotides, the CDR3 is TGTGCCAGCAGCGCAATCTATGGCTACACCTTC.

At least ten counts were recorded for this clone. The V gene is TRBV11-3, the J gene TRBJ1-2, with D unresolved. This CDR3 has 18 amino acids. Germline loops: CDR1 SGHNT, CDR2 YENEEA. The ends were cut back, 7 bases at V and 10 bases at J, with 34 bases in the middle. The chain's CDR3 is CASTPSGRTTSWSEDYTF. In DNA, the CDR3 is TGTGCCAGCACCCCGTCCGGACGAACCACATCCTGGTCAGAGGACTACACCTTC.

The V and J genes are TRBV6-8 and TRBJ2-1; 7 positions match TRBD1. Trimming took 0 bases from V and 2 from J; bases not matched to a gene: 1. CDR1 and CDR2 (germline): MNHGY, SAAAGT. The CDR3 runs to 15 residues. Here the CDR3 DNA reads TGTGCCAGCAGTTACTCCGGGACAGCCTACAATGAGCAGTTCTTC. Translated, it gives CASSYSGTAYNEQFF.

The genes are TRBV30 and TRBJ2-7; possible D gene TRBD1, 5 bases. The CDR3 covers 12 residues. The V end lost 0 bases, the J end lost 5 bases, and 8 bases lay between the germline ends. Per the germline V gene, CDR1 is GTSNPN and CDR2 is SVGIG (reference sequence). Here the CDR3 DNA reads TGTGCCTGGAGTGTTTTAGGGGACGAGCAGTACTTC. Its protein is CAWSVLGDEQYF.

This clone was seen many times. The CDR3 DNA reads TGTGCCAGCAGTTACTCCTTTGGCGGGGAGACCCAGTACTTC. As protein: CASSYSFGGETQYF. The rearrangement links TRBV6-8 to TRBJ2-5, with D maybe TRBD2 (5 bases). Per the germline V gene, CDR1 is MNHGY and CDR2 is SAAAGT. The CDR3 consists of 14 residues. Between the trimmed V and J ends, which lost 0 bases and 5 bases, there was a span of 10 bases.

This chain joins TRBV6-8 and TRBJ1-4, with D unresolved. This CDR3 contains 14 residues. Per the germline V gene, CDR1 is MNHGY and CDR2 is SAAAGT. Trimming removed 8 bases at V and 0 bases at J, with 10 bases between. CDR3 nucleotide sequence: TGTGCCAGCCTTCGTAGTGCAACTAATGAAAAACTGTTTTTT. Protein sequence: CASLRSATNEKLFF.

The chain uses TRBV4-2 and TRBJ1-5, with 10 positions matching TRBD1. Looked up from germline, CDR1 is LGHNA and CDR2 is YNFKEQ. V lost 1 base and J lost 1; bases outside the gene matches: 4. This CDR3 is built from 17 residues. The CDR3 coding sequence is TGTGCCAGCAGCCAAGGACAGGGGGCATGGAGCAATCAGCCCCAGCATTTT. This gives the protein CASSQGQGAWSNQPQHF.

This clone was found many times. V is TRBV10-3 and J is TRBJ2-3; TRBD2 is a possible D gene (5 bases). The CDR3 has 18 amino acids. Germline lookup yields CDR1 ENHRY and CDR2 SYGVKD. Trimming stripped 0 bases from V and 2 bases from J, with 18 bases between. CDR3 sequence (DNA): TGTGCCATCAGTGAGTCGAAGAGGGCCGGCCATCTCACAGATACGCAGTATTTT. Protein product: CAISESKRAGHLTDTQYF.